This T cell receptor (beta chain) was sequenced in a study of T cell changes during pregnancy in multiple sclerosis. The ends lost 9 bases at V and 5 bases at J; junction bases unmatched: 5. The CDR3 extends over 13 amino acids. The germline V gene encodes CDR1 WNHNN and CDR2 SYGVQD (reference sequence). Profiling relied on immunoSEQ multiplex PCR, and the TCRdb table lists in-frame clones only, not all of them. Among about 59,000 clones listed, 90% were seen once. This TCR derives from a female donor in good health, enrolled as a control in a pregnancy study. This material consisted of peripheral blood, taken in the third trimester of pregnancy. V and J are TRBV10-1 and TRBJ1-5; TRBD1 agrees at 9 bases. The CDR3 DNA sequence: TGCGCCAGACAGGGGGCGGGGGATCAGCCCCAGCATTTT. Its translation: CARQGAGDQPQHF.